There are many counts of the clone carrying this TCR beta chain. As yet, its antigen is unknown. The CDR3 goes on 3 residues after the read ends, and that part is filled in from the germline J gene. This sample was included in a study of T cell clonality in common variable immunodeficiency. Profiled with immunoSEQ multiplex PCR; TCRdb holds only in-frame clones, not every one. Recorded here are about 35,000 clones, none singletons. Points from the study as a whole: Compared with controls, CVID subjects had fewer shared TCRbeta clones. Patient heterogeneity in the CVID cohort limited correlations between repertoire features and clinical complications. In common variable immunodeficiency, TCR beta chains reportedly carried fewer deletions and N-nucleotide insertions. T cell subpopulation sequencing would be needed to explain CVID clonality.

With 1 base removed from V and 0 bases from J, the gap between germline ends came to 13 bases. CDR3 length: 17 amino acids. Germline V lookup: CDR1 GTSNPN, CDR2 SVGIG (reference sequence). V gene TRBV30 combines with J gene TRBJ1-6, with no clear D. This clonotype originated in a person aged 18-70 years in good health. Sample: peripheral blood mononuclear cells. The CDR3 spells CAWSGSGLSSYNSPLHF. The part of the CDR3 DNA that was read is TGTGCCTGGAGTGGCAGTGGACTAAGCTCCTATAATTCACCC.